The clone carrying this T cell receptor (beta chain) was found a few times. The antigen is not known. The CDR3 sequence is 17 residues long. V dropped 0 bases and J dropped 0 bases, with 15 bases sitting between them. Germline-derived CDR1 and CDR2 are SGHRS and YFSETQ. The primer mix had 60 Vbeta and 13 Jbeta primers. TCRdb's copy holds only in-frame clones and misses some; the assay was immunoSEQ multiplex PCR. This table has 200,000 to 250,000 clones, 60% to 80% appearing once. This entry belongs to a study of cytomegalovirus exposure and HLA in healthy donors. Regarding the study as a whole: For most TCR beta V segments, an earlier analysis put the productive rate at about 87% or about 30% of the time. Later on, an analysis found that several of the most significant clusters appeared to be linked to common viral pathogens, which included parvovirus B19. TCR association rates varied by HLA locus in a later analysis, with DRB1 highest and HLA-C lowest.

The sequencing sample was made of PBMCs. This TCR was recovered from a woman aged 25-40 years in good health and CMV-seronegative. The V call is TRBV5-1, the J call TRBJ1-2; D might be TRBD1 (5 bases). The DNA of the CDR3 is TGCGCCAGCAGCTTGGAAGTAGGGGCGATAGCTAACTATGGCTACACCTTC. It yields the protein CASSLEVGAIANYGYTF.